Presented here are 27 T cell receptor beta chains from one specimen sequenced in a study of cytomegalovirus exposure and HLA in healthy donors. Profiling relied on immunoSEQ multiplex PCR, and the TCRdb table lists in-frame clones only, not all of them. Here the sample spans hundreds of thousands of clones, roughly 80% being singletons. Sample: PBMCs. These receptors originate from a woman in her late teens or twenties in good health and CMV-seronegative.

The gene calls are TRBV5-1 and TRBJ2-2; no firm D call. CDR3 length: 15 amino acids. CDR1 and CDR2 (germline): SGHRS, YFSETQ. Trimming removed 4 bases from V and 3 bases from J, with 13 bases in between. Here the CDR3 DNA reads TGCGCCAGCAGCCCGCGGTCGTCGGACACCGGGGAGCTGTTTTTT. It encodes CASSPRSSDTGELFF.

This chain joins TRBV27 and TRBJ1-1; unclear D gene. Trimming took 6 bases from V and 1 from J, leaving 9 bases between them. CDR1 MNHEY and CDR2 SMNVEV come from the germline V gene (reference sequence). The CDR3 consists of 13 residues. CDR3 loop: CASRARQNTEAFF. In nucleotides, the CDR3 is TGTGCCAGCAGGGCTAGACAGAACACTGAAGCTTTCTTT.

The gene calls are TRBV5-1 and TRBJ2-3, with D maybe TRBD1 (6 bases). The CDR3 extends over 14 amino acids. V gave up 1 base and J gave up 5 bases, with 11 bases separating them. Germline V lookup: CDR1 SGHRS, CDR2 YFSETQ. For the CDR3, the DNA is TGCGCCAGCAGCTTGACCACAGGGAGAGATACGCAGTATTTT. Translation: CASSLTTGRDTQYF.

The chain is built from TRBV6-1 and TRBJ2-1; tentative D call: TRBD1 (6 bases). Germline CDR1 and CDR2: MNHNS and SASEGT. The CDR3 sequence is 15 residues long. Between the trimmed V and J ends, which lost 8 bases and 0 bases, there was a span of 14 bases. DNA for the CDR3: TGTGCCAGCGAGGGGGTCCGGAGCTCCTACAATGAGCAGTTCTTC. Encoded protein: CASEGVRSSYNEQFF.

The genes are TRBV2 and TRBJ2-3, with 7 nucleotides matching TRBD2. V shed 5 bases and J 6 bases; nucleotides not matched to a gene: 11. The CDR3 is 15 residues long. Germline V CDR1 and CDR2: SNHLY, FYNNEI. This CDR3 is CASSQLASRGDTQYF. CDR3 nucleotides: TGTGCCAGCAGTCAACTAGCGTCTCGGGGGGATACGCAGTATTTT. Full variable domain (remainder filled in from reference TRBV2 and TRBJ2-3): EPEVTQTPSHQVTQMGQEVILRCVPISNHLYFYWYRQILGQKVEFLVSFYNNEISEKSEIFDDQFSVERPDGSNFTLKIRSTKLEDSAMYFCASSQLASRGDTQYFGPGTRLTVL.

This clone turned up a few times. The chain recombines TRBV28 with TRBJ2-5; TRBD2 aligns across 11 bases. J was trimmed by 4 bases and V by 3 bases; bases with no gene match: 10. The germline V gene has CDR1 MDHEN and CDR2 SYDVKM. CDR3 length equals 17 residues. In DNA form, the CDR3 reads TGTGCCAGCAGTTTGCCGGGGGGTAGCGGGAGGGTAGAGACCCAGTACTTC. Translating gives CASSLPGGSGRVETQYF.

Only a few counts were recorded for this clone. This sequence joins TRBV4-1 and TRBJ1-5, with a tentative D call TRBD1 (5 bases). There are 15 residues in the CDR3. V was cut by 1 base and J by 7 bases, with 14 bases left in between. Germline-derived CDR1 and CDR2 are MGHRA and YSYEKL. The CDR3 region is CASSQVGGKRQPQHF. The CDR3 region has the DNA TGCGCCAGCAGCCAAGTGGGGGGGAAACGGCAGCCCCAGCATTTT.

The CDR3 bases are TGTGCCAGCAGTTCCCTAGCGGGAGGCCTGTATACGCAGTATTTT. It yields the protein CASSSLAGGLYTQYF. This sequence joins TRBV27 and TRBJ2-3; 11 bases match TRBD2. V shed 4 bases, J shed 7 bases, and the junction held 7 bases outside the gene matches. This CDR3 spans 15 amino acids. Germline loops: CDR1 MNHEY, CDR2 SMNVEV (reference sequence).

This clone has more than one count but fewer than ten. This chain links TRBV4-1 with TRBJ2-7; perhaps D is TRBD1 or TRBD2 (5 bases each). Looked up from germline, CDR1 is MGHRA and CDR2 is YSYEKL. V lost 0 bases and J lost 6, with 9 bases in between. The CDR3 contains 13 residues. The CDR3 here is CASSQDPGAEQYF. The CDR3 nucleotides read TGCGCCAGCAGCCAAGATCCCGGGGCCGAGCAGTACTTC.

The rearrangement links TRBV7-8 to TRBJ2-2; 7 nucleotides match TRBD2. The CDR3 totals 18 residues. Trimming removed 5 bases from V and 4 bases from J; junction bases left unmatched: 16. The germline V gene encodes CDR1 SGHVS and CDR2 FQNEAQ. CDR3 in DNA: TGTGCCAGCAGCAGCGGGGCTAGCGGCTTATTTCTCACCGGGGAGCTGTTTTTT. Its protein is CASSSGASGLFLTGELFF.

V gene TRBV14 combines with J gene TRBJ1-1, with 9 nucleotides matching TRBD1. Germline assignment: CDR1 SGHDN and CDR2 FVKESK. The CDR3 runs to 13 residues. The V and J ends lost 3 bases and 13 bases, in that order; junction bases with no gene match: 9. CDR3 residues: CASSHPRGTGFFF. The CDR3, as DNA: TGTGCCAGCAGCCATCCCCGCGGGACAGGGTTTTTCTTT.

The J gene is TRBJ1-5, the V gene TRBV4-2; D not certain. The V gene lost 1 base and the J gene lost 6 bases, with 10 bases spanning the gap. CDR3 length: 14 amino acids. Germline V gene data show CDR1 as LGHNA and CDR2 as YNFKEQ. This CDR3 reads CASSQGGIGQPQHF. The DNA of the CDR3 is TGTGCCAGCAGCCAAGGAGGGATCGGTCAGCCCCAGCATTTT.

The V and J genes are TRBV7-2 and TRBJ2-7, with TRBD2 identical over 9 bases. CDR1 is SGHTA and CDR2 is FQGNSA in the germline V gene. This CDR3 is 15 amino acids long. Losses at the gene ends were 1 base for V and 0 bases for J; bases not matched to a gene: 1. The CDR3 DNA sequence: TGTGCCAGCAGCTTAGGTAGCGGGAGCTCCTACGAGCAGTACTTC. Protein product: CASSLGSGSSYEQYF. The variable domain in full, completed from reference TRBV7-2 and TRBJ2-7, reads GAGVSQSPSNKVTEKGKDVELRCDPISGHTALYWYRQSLGQGLEFLIYFQGNSAPDKSGLPSDRFSAERTGGSVSTLTIQRTQQEDSAVYLCASSLGSGSSYEQYFGPGTRLTVT.

This clone was observed a single time. The chain links TRBV6-5 to TRBJ2-2; D remains ambiguous. The germline CDR1 and CDR2 sequences are MNHEY and SVGAGI. The CDR3 is 12 amino acids. Trimming cost V 5 bases and J 5 bases, with 6 bases left between them. The CDR3 DNA is TGTGCCAGCAGTCGTGGAACCGGGGAGCTGTTTTTT. This translates into CASSRGTGELFF.

V gene TRBV5-1 combines with J gene TRBJ1-1; 8 bases align to TRBD1. There are 15 residues in the CDR3. In germline, CDR1 is SGHRS, CDR2 YFSETQ. Losses at the gene ends were 4 bases for V and 3 bases for J; bases not matched to a gene: 8. The CDR3 loop reads CASSVRQGSDTEAFF. The CDR3 DNA reads TGCGCCAGCAGCGTAAGACAGGGGTCGGACACTGAAGCTTTCTTT.

V is TRBV28 and J is TRBJ2-7; possibly TRBD2 for D (5 bases). Germline CDR1 reads MDHEN; CDR2 reads SYDVKM. Trimming left V 2 bases short and J 3 bases short, with 11 bases between. The CDR3 totals 14 residues. The CDR3 protein is CASSLEERVYEQYF. The CDR3 bases are TGTGCCAGCAGTTTAGAAGAGAGGGTCTACGAGCAGTACTTC. Together with reference TRBV28 and TRBJ2-7, the CDR3 gives the full variable domain: DVKVTQSSRYLVKRTGEKVFLECVQDMDHENMFWYRQDPGLGLRLIYFSYDVKMKEKGDIPEGYSVSREKKERFSLILESASTNQTSMYLCASSLEERVYEQYFGPGTRLTVT.

The rearrangement links TRBV15 to TRBJ2-1; no clear D gene. Germline CDR1 and CDR2: LNHNV and YYDKDF (reference sequence). The CDR3 length is 12 residues. The V gene lost 3 bases and the J gene lost 10 bases, with 10 bases spanning the gap. The CDR3 coding sequence is TGTGCCACCAGCAGGGCCGGTGGAGAGCAGTTCTTC. Protein: CATSRAGGEQFF.

V gene TRBV6-1 combines with J gene TRBJ2-4, with TRBD1 matching 11 bases. CDR3 length: 19 amino acids. Germline loops: CDR1 MNHNS, CDR2 SASEGT. The V and J ends lost 2 bases and 3 bases, in that order; junction bases with no gene match: 12. CDR3 DNA sequence: TGTGCCAGCAGTGAACGGACAGGGGGCGATCTCAGAGTCAAAAACATTCAGTACTTC. Protein product: CASSERTGGDLRVKNIQYF.

The chain uses TRBV4-2 and TRBJ1-1; a possible D gene is TRBD1 (5 bases). The CDR3 has 14 residues. Trimming cost V 1 base and J 3 bases, with 9 bases left between them. Germline values: CDR1 LGHNA, CDR2 YNFKEQ. The chain's CDR3 is CASSQGGRHTEAFF. The CDR3 DNA sequence: TGTGCCAGCAGCCAAGGGGGCCGCCACACTGAAGCTTTCTTT.

The rearrangement uses TRBV30 and TRBJ1-2; TRBD1 matches 7 bases. The CDR3 length is 15 residues. Germline lookup yields CDR1 GTSNPN and CDR2 SVGIG (reference sequence). With V trimmed by 7 bases and J by 2 bases, 13 bases remained unmatched. The CDR3 sequence is CASSRGQSLNYGYTF. The CDR3, as DNA: TGTGCCTCCTCAAGGGGACAGTCACTGAACTATGGCTACACCTTC. Drawing the rest from reference TRBV30 and TRBJ1-2, the complete variable domain is SQTIHQWPATLVQPVGSPLSLECTVEGTSNPNLYWYRQAAGRGLQLLFYSVGIGQISSEVPQNLSASRPQDRQFILSSKKLLLSDSGFYLCASSRGQSLNYGYTFGSGTRLTVV.

Only a few counts were recorded for this clone. The rearrangement joins TRBV19 to TRBJ1-2; no reliable D call. Germline CDR1 LNHDA, CDR2 SQIVND (reference sequence). The V end lost 3 bases, the J end lost 4 bases, and 9 bases lay between the germline ends. The CDR3 spans 13 residues. CDR3 sequence (DNA): TGTGCCAGTAGTATCCAGTGGAGCTATGGCTACACCTTC. Translation: CASSIQWSYGYTF.

The count of this clone is one. CDR3 DNA sequence: TGTGCCAGCAGTTTACCCGGGACAGGGGAGGGCGAGCAGTACTTC. Translated, it gives CASSLPGTGEGEQYF. V is TRBV28 and J is TRBJ2-7; 10 bases line up with TRBD1. The CDR3 spans 15 residues. Germline CDR1 and CDR2: MDHEN and SYDVKM. V trimming: 2 bases; J trimming: 6 bases; junction bases outside the gene matches: 7.

The V and J genes are TRBV7-2 and TRBJ2-7; 10 bases line up with TRBD2. Germline CDR1 is SGHTA and CDR2 is FQGNSA. The CDR3 contains 15 residues. The ends lost 4 bases at V and 2 bases at J; junction bases unmatched: 5. The CDR3 region is CASSSSGRGPYEQYF. The CDR3 DNA sequence: TGTGCCAGCAGCTCTAGCGGGAGAGGGCCCTACGAGCAGTACTTC. The full variable domain, with the rest looked up from reference TRBV7-2 and TRBJ2-7, is GAGVSQSPSNKVTEKGKDVELRCDPISGHTALYWYRQSLGQGLEFLIYFQGNSAPDKSGLPSDRFSAERTGGSVSTLTIQRTQQEDSAVYLCASSSSGRGPYEQYFGPGTRLTVT.

The chain links TRBV7-8 to TRBJ2-3, with D perhaps matching TRBD2 (5 bases). The V end lost 1 base, the J end lost 4 bases, and 15 bases lay between the germline ends. CDR3 size: 16 residues. Germline V CDR1 and CDR2: SGHVS, FQNEAQ. DNA of the CDR3: TGTGCCAGCAGCTTAGGACGGCGGGTGAATGCAGATACGCAGTATTTT. It translates to CASSLGRRVNADTQYF. The full variable domain, with the rest looked up from reference TRBV7-8 and TRBJ2-3, is GAGVSQSPRYKVAKRGQDVALRCDPISGHVSLFWYQQALGQGPEFLTYFQNEAQLDKSGLPSDRFFAERPEGSVSTLKIQRTQQEDSAVYLCASSLGRRVNADTQYFGPGTRLTVL.

The rearrangement links TRBV2 to TRBJ2-3, with 9 bases identical to TRBD1. V trimming: 8 bases; J trimming: 4 bases; junction bases outside the gene matches: 10. CDR3 length: 15 amino acids. Looked up from germline, CDR1 is SNHLY and CDR2 is FYNNEI. Here the CDR3 DNA reads TGTGCCAGCCTCGGGACAGGGATGTTCGCAGATACGCAGTATTTT. Protein product: CASLGTGMFADTQYF.

This clone counts as medium-sized. The sample holds other DNA sequences that translate to the same CDR3. As DNA, the CDR3 is TGTGCCAGCAGTGCTAGCGGGGCCACAGATACGCAGTATTTT. Its protein is CASSASGATDTQYF. J is TRBJ2-3 and V is TRBV6-1, with 9 positions matching TRBD2. The CDR3 extends over 14 amino acids. Germline loops: CDR1 MNHNS, CDR2 SASEGT. Trimming took 4 bases from V and 2 from J; bases not matched to a gene: 1.

This chain uses TRBV5-8 with TRBJ1-4; D remains unclear. The V gene's germline CDR1 is SGHTS and CDR2 YDEGEE. The ends were cut back, 3 bases at V and 7 bases at J, with 13 bases in the middle. The CDR3 contains 14 residues. CDR3 bases: TGTGCCAGCAGCTCACGGTCCCCTGGTGAAAAACTGTTTTTT. Translated, it gives CASSSRSPGEKLFF.